The entry that follows covers one T cell receptor beta chain sequence. What it recognizes is unknown. Profiled with immunoSEQ multiplex PCR; TCRdb holds only in-frame clones, not every one. The table shows approximately 160,000 clones, with 65% to 90% occurring only once. Donors were drawn from the approximately 120-subject validation cohort, separate from the roughly 610-subject first cohort. These data come from a study of cytomegalovirus exposure and HLA in healthy donors. Study details: A later analysis reported the 90 to 150 validation repertoires used the same platform as the roughly 700 first-cohort repertoires.

Study findings and constraints: 150 to 200 TCR beta chains were listed as cytomegalovirus-associated. The classifier reportedly diagnosed cytomegalovirus status with high sensitivity and specificity.

CDR1 is MNHNY and CDR2 is SVGAGI in the germline V gene (reference sequence). The V end was cut by 5 bases, the J end by 5 bases, with 17 bases between. This CDR3 region has 15 residues. The sequence derives from a woman in her late teens or twenties in good health and CMV-seronegative. The chain uses TRBV6-6 and TRBJ2-3, with D possibly being TRBD2 (5 bases). The sample comprised PBMCs. This CDR3 reads CASSPSGIIRDTQYF. The CDR3 region has the DNA TGTGCCAGCAGTCCCAGCGGAATTATTAGAGATACGCAGTATTTT.